This T cell receptor (beta chain) was obtained from a study of post-analysis software for immune sequencing data (dated by TCRdb to 2013 to 2016). Regarding the research as a whole: Recorded disease courses included relapsing-remitting, secondary progressive and progressive-relapsing multiple sclerosis, with some patients lacking subtype annotation. The patient repertoires were compared against 11 previously published healthy control repertoires obtained from donors aged roughly 6 to 28 years. A subset of samples was prepared in parallel using single-end sample barcoding, then pooled and co-amplified after Illumina adapter ligation.

TCR beta repertoires were profiled from peripheral blood of roughly 13 young patients with multiple sclerosis to demonstrate the VDJtools post-analysis software. The multiple sclerosis patients were children and adolescents between roughly 6 and 16 years of age. Receptor amplification or capture employed PCR. The sequencer listed for this sample is Illumina HiSeq 2500. Unique molecular identifiers were incorporated into TCR beta cDNA libraries to reduce PCR and sequencing biases. Per 1 to 10 million input T cells, roughly 500,000 cDNA molecules were obtained, such that each molecule approximated one T cell. The patient libraries were prepared and sequenced using the same protocol as the earlier healthy control dataset. Samples belonging to the same batch were prepared together, multiplexed and sequenced on a shared HiSeq lane. On the authors' methods: Raw barcoded reads were processed with MIGEC, discarding single-read molecular identifier groups before consensus assembly and CDR3 extraction. Clonotype tables were post-analysed with VDJtools, normalizing diversity by down-sampling all datasets to the smallest sample size. Repertoire overlap clustering matched CDR3 amino acid but not nucleotide sequences to correct batch-related cross-sample contamination. The public reads were run again by TCRdb, first through fastp at Q25 and then through MiXCR, and only productive beta chains were kept. Duplicate CDR3 protein sequences are folded into a single record with the most common DNA and genes. TCRdb's processing, not the authors', yielded these V and J calls. The sample table shows about 200,000 distinct CDR3 sequences, and 29% are seen once. The ten largest clones add up to 3.4% of the sample.

The CDR3 sequence holds 15 residues, the cysteine and phenylalanine included. Only the CDR3 DNA stays, 45 bases, in frame from base 1. From V the trimming removes 5 bases and from J it removes 15 bases, while the gene matches leave 14 bases of the junction unaccounted for. Reading the germline V gene (reference sequence) gives CDR1 PRHDT and CDR2 FYEKMQ. What the study reported, not specific to this receptor: The control group was slightly older than the multiple sclerosis patient group. Significantly higher frequencies in patients than in controls were found for a few TRBV segments, including TRBV5-6, TRBV5-1 and TRBV20-1. Significantly lower normalized Chao1 diversity was found in multiple sclerosis patients than in controls, suggesting substantial peripheral T-cell clonal expansion. Direct clustering with F measure revealed strong co-clustering of samples prepared in the same batch, which led to a batch-effect correction.

Concerning this clonotype itself: The antigen it binds to is not known. The sample holds no much larger clone one base away, and base qualities are not on file.

Sequencing was performed on blood. The receptor was derived from a girl aged 2 to 17 with multiple sclerosis. The V gene is TRBV13 and the J gene is TRBJ2-1, with TRBD2 identical over 12 junction bases. The sequenced DNA: TGTGCCAGCAGCACTAGACTAGCGGGAGAAGGGGGGCGGTTCTTC. Its protein product is CASSTRLAGEGGRFF. The full variable domain, completed from the reference TRBV13 and TRBJ2-1 proteins outside the CDR3, reads AAGVIQSPRHLIKEKRETATLKCYPIPRHDTVYWYQQGPGQDPQFLISFYEKMQSDKGSIPDRFSAQQFSDYHSELNMSSLELGDSALYFCASSTRLAGEGGRFFGPGTRLTVL.